These T cell receptor beta chains were read from a single sample in a study of T cell repertoires in cytomegalovirus infection. A single record per CDR3 protein comes from TCRdb applying MiXCR to the reads. Among about 260,000 distinct CDR3 sequences, approximately 9.1% were seen once, and the ten largest hold about 15%. The sequencing sample was made of PBMCs. The receptors were gathered from a human donor in good health (CMV status not recorded). Some clones in this sample may be carry-over from other donors' samples. The CDR3 runs from the conserved cysteine through the conserved F or W. The order of the fields is V gene, J gene, clone size, D gene, CDR3 protein, CDR3 DNA. D genes are given only for firm matches. Expanded clones get a size class; other rows say once, few or many, or leave the size out.

V gene: TRBV10-2
J gene: TRBJ2-5
clone size: few
D gene: NA
CDR3 protein: CASSKLAGKETQYF
CDR3 DNA: TGCGCCAGCAGTAAACTAGCAGGAAAAGAGACCCAGTACTTC

V gene: TRBV3-1
J gene: TRBJ1-5
clone size: NA
D gene: TRBD1
CDR3 protein: CASSQGTGTYQPQHF
CDR3 DNA: TGTGCCAGCAGCCAAGGGACAGGGACGTATCAGCCCCAGCATTTT

V gene: TRBV12-3/TRBV12-4
J gene: TRBJ2-7
clone size: many
D gene: TRBD1
CDR3 protein: CASTLRPPTGDKTYEQYF
CDR3 DNA: TGTGCCAGCACCCTTAGACCCCCGACAGGGGATAAGACCTACGAGCAGTACTTC

V gene: TRBV5-1
J gene: TRBJ2-7
clone size: many
D gene: TRBD2
CDR3 protein: CASSLRTSGSEQYF
CDR3 DNA: TGCGCCAGCAGCTTGCGGACTAGCGGGAGCGAGCAGTACTTC

V gene: TRBV7-9
J gene: TRBJ1-5
clone size: many
D gene: TRBD1
CDR3 protein: CASSPPKQGHGRPQHF
CDR3 DNA: TGTGCCAGCAGCCCACCAAAACAGGGGCACGGGCGGCCCCAGCATTTT

V gene: TRBV7-2
J gene: TRBJ1-5
clone size: many
D gene: NA
CDR3 protein: CASSSDSLLWQPQHF
CDR3 DNA: TGTGCCAGCAGCAGCGACAGCCTTCTATGGCAGCCCCAGCATTTT

V gene: TRBV3-1
J gene: TRBJ2-3
clone size: few
D gene: TRBD2
CDR3 protein: CASGSGGNTDTQYF
CDR3 DNA: TGTGCCAGCGGAAGCGGGGGAAACACAGATACGCAGTATTTT

V gene: TRBV14
J gene: TRBJ2-7
clone size: NA
D gene: NA
CDR3 protein: CASSQVRGTYEQYF
CDR3 DNA: TGTGCCAGCAGCCAAGTCCGGGGAACCTACGAGCAGTACTTC

V gene: TRBV12-3/TRBV12-4
J gene: TRBJ2-1
clone size: NA
D gene: TRBD2
CDR3 protein: CASSPQRGDYNEQFF
CDR3 DNA: TGTGCCAGCAGTCCCCAGCGGGGGGATTACAATGAGCAGTTCTTC

V gene: TRBV7-2
J gene: TRBJ2-7
clone size: NA
D gene: TRBD1
CDR3 protein: CASGQAYEQYF
CDR3 DNA: TGTGCCAGCGGACAGGCCTACGAGCAGTACTTC

V gene: TRBV10-3
J gene: TRBJ2-7
clone size: many
D gene: NA
CDR3 protein: CAISGTVSYEQYF
CDR3 DNA: TGTGCCATCAGTGGGACAGTCTCCTACGAGCAGTACTTC

V gene: TRBV7-9
J gene: TRBJ2-1
clone size: many
D gene: TRBD2
CDR3 protein: CASSFVPGLAGGDQFF
CDR3 DNA: TGTGCCAGCAGCTTCGTACCGGGACTAGCGGGAGGGGACCAGTTCTTC

V gene: TRBV7-9
J gene: TRBJ2-7
clone size: many
D gene: TRBD1
CDR3 protein: CASSLDRTSYEQYF
CDR3 DNA: TGTGCCAGCAGCTTGGACAGGACCTCCTACGAGCAGTACTTC

V gene: TRBV28
J gene: TRBJ2-6
clone size: many
D gene: NA
CDR3 protein: CASSSGGGANVLTF
CDR3 DNA: TGTGCCAGCAGTTCGGGTGGTGGGGCCAACGTCCTGACTTTC

V gene: TRBV5-6
J gene: TRBJ2-7
clone size: many
D gene: TRBD2
CDR3 protein: CASTPVLKTSGNGRDEQYF
CDR3 DNA: TGTGCCAGCACGCCTGTTCTAAAGACTAGCGGGAATGGAAGGGACGAGCAGTACTTC

V gene: TRBV12-3/TRBV12-4
J gene: TRBJ2-4
clone size: many
D gene: NA
CDR3 protein: CASSLLTRKNIQYF
CDR3 DNA: TGTGCCAGCAGTTTACTTACACGAAAAAACATTCAGTACTTC

V gene: TRBV2
J gene: TRBJ2-7
clone size: few
D gene: TRBD2
CDR3 protein: CASKNRLADYEQYF
CDR3 DNA: TGTGCCAGCAAAAATAGACTAGCGGATTACGAGCAGTACTTC

V gene: TRBV6-2/TRBV6-3
J gene: TRBJ2-2
clone size: many
D gene: TRBD1
CDR3 protein: CASSPTGSRELFF
CDR3 DNA: TGTGCCAGCAGCCCGACAGGGTCGAGGGAGCTGTTTTTT

V gene: TRBV11-2
J gene: TRBJ2-7
clone size: few
D gene: TRBD2
CDR3 protein: CASTLGGGSYEQYF
CDR3 DNA: TGTGCCAGCACCTTGGGGGGGGGGAGCTACGAGCAGTACTTC

V gene: TRBV7-2
J gene: TRBJ2-5
clone size: many
D gene: NA
CDR3 protein: CASRPTGTPGEKETQYF
CDR3 DNA: TGTGCCAGCAGACCTACCGGGACCCCCGGGGAGAAAGAGACCCAGTACTTC

V gene: TRBV20-1
J gene: TRBJ1-1
clone size: many
D gene: NA
CDR3 protein: CSASSRGVLMNTEAFF
CDR3 DNA: TGCAGTGCTAGTTCCAGGGGAGTCCTCATGAACACTGAAGCTTTCTTT

V gene: TRBV6-2/TRBV6-3
J gene: TRBJ2-7
clone size: few
D gene: TRBD1
CDR3 protein: CASSRPGQGKVYEQYF
CDR3 DNA: TGTGCCAGCAGTCGTCCGGGACAGGGTAAGGTCTACGAGCAGTACTTC

V gene: TRBV11-2
J gene: TRBJ1-6
clone size: NA
D gene: NA
CDR3 protein: CASSLNDPPGRSGSYNSPLHF
CDR3 DNA: TGTGCCAGCAGCTTAAATGATCCTCCGGGACGATCGGGGTCCTATAATTCACCCCTCCACTTT

V gene: TRBV7-2
J gene: TRBJ2-5
clone size: many
D gene: TRBD2
CDR3 protein: CASSRASSGRVVTQYF
CDR3 DNA: TGTGCCAGCAGCCGAGCATCTAGCGGGAGAGTCGTGACCCAGTACTTC

V gene: TRBV20-1
J gene: TRBJ2-7
clone size: once
D gene: NA
CDR3 protein: CSASSDYEQYF
CDR3 DNA: TGCAGTGCTAGTAGCGACTACGAGCAGTACTTC

V gene: TRBV2
J gene: TRBJ1-2
clone size: NA
D gene: NA
CDR3 protein: CASTVESQYYGYTF
CDR3 DNA: TGTGCCAGCACCGTTGAGTCCCAGTACTATGGCTACACCTTC

V gene: TRBV7-2
J gene: TRBJ2-1
clone size: many
D gene: NA
CDR3 protein: CASSPPMDEQFF
CDR3 DNA: TGTGCCAGCAGCCCGCCTATGGATGAGCAGTTCTTC

V gene: TRBV7-2
J gene: TRBJ1-6
clone size: few
D gene: NA
CDR3 protein: CASSIQGTALGGPLHF
CDR3 DNA: TGTGCCAGCAGCATTCAAGGGACCGCCCTAGGTGGACCCCTCCACTTT

V gene: TRBV7-6
J gene: TRBJ2-1
clone size: NA
D gene: TRBD2
CDR3 protein: CASSLAGTSGRRSSYNEQFF
CDR3 DNA: TGTGCCAGCAGCTTAGCAGGGACTAGCGGGAGGAGGAGCTCCTACAATGAGCAGTTCTTC

V gene: TRBV7-6
J gene: TRBJ1-4
clone size: many
D gene: NA
CDR3 protein: CASSQQGSHEKLFF
CDR3 DNA: TGTGCCAGCAGCCAGCAGGGTTCCCATGAAAAACTGTTTTTT

V gene: TRBV6-2/TRBV6-3
J gene: TRBJ1-1
clone size: NA
D gene: TRBD1
CDR3 protein: CASSPGQGRINTEAFF
CDR3 DNA: TGTGCCAGCAGCCCGGGACAGGGTCGGATCAACACTGAAGCTTTCTTT

V gene: TRBV19
J gene: TRBJ2-1
clone size: few
D gene: NA
CDR3 protein: CASSTRQVLYNEQFF
CDR3 DNA: TGTGCCAGTAGTACTCGACAGGTCCTGTACAATGAGCAGTTCTTC

V gene: TRBV20-1
J gene: TRBJ2-1
clone size: NA
D gene: NA
CDR3 protein: CSAMVNEQFF
CDR3 DNA: TGCAGTGCTATGGTTAATGAGCAGTTCTTC

V gene: TRBV7-2
J gene: TRBJ2-4
clone size: many
D gene: NA
CDR3 protein: CASSLGGSFKNIQYF
CDR3 DNA: TGTGCCAGCAGCTTAGGGGGTAGCTTCAAAAACATTCAGTACTTC

V gene: TRBV7-2
J gene: TRBJ2-7
clone size: many
D gene: TRBD1
CDR3 protein: CASSGAGRGRVYEQYF
CDR3 DNA: TGTGCCAGCAGCGGCGCCGGCAGGGGGCGCGTTTACGAGCAGTACTTC

V gene: TRBV7-6
J gene: TRBJ1-6
clone size: many
D gene: NA
CDR3 protein: CASSAQSSYNSPLHF
CDR3 DNA: TGTGCCAGCAGCGCACAGAGCTCCTATAATTCACCCCTCCACTTT

V gene: TRBV7-2
J gene: TRBJ2-5
clone size: many
D gene: NA
CDR3 protein: CASSPYPRGAETQYF
CDR3 DNA: TGTGCCAGCAGCCCCTACCCCAGGGGTGCAGAGACCCAGTACTTC

V gene: TRBV6-8
J gene: TRBJ1-1
clone size: many
D gene: TRBD1
CDR3 protein: CASSYLTGGDKTEAFF
CDR3 DNA: TGTGCCAGCAGTTACCTAACAGGGGGCGACAAGACTGAAGCTTTCTTT

V gene: TRBV6-1
J gene: TRBJ2-3
clone size: many
D gene: NA
CDR3 protein: CASSERRTGTDTQYF
CDR3 DNA: TGTGCCAGCAGTGAAAGGCGAACGGGCACAGATACGCAGTATTTT

V gene: TRBV11-3
J gene: TRBJ2-7
clone size: NA
D gene: NA
CDR3 protein: CASSLDFLERPSSDRQYF
CDR3 DNA: TGTGCCAGCAGCTTAGATTTTTTGGAACGCCCAAGCTCGGATCGGCAGTACTTC

V gene: TRBV7-4
J gene: TRBJ1-1
clone size: NA
D gene: NA
CDR3 protein: CASSLVPENTEAFF
CDR3 DNA: TGTGCCAGCAGCTTAGTCCCGGAGAACACTGAAGCTTTCTTT

V gene: TRBV7-2
J gene: TRBJ2-3
clone size: many
D gene: NA
CDR3 protein: CASSLEWGFGTQYF
CDR3 DNA: TGTGCCAGCAGCTTAGAGTGGGGTTTTGGTACGCAGTATTTT

V gene: TRBV7-2
J gene: TRBJ1-4
clone size: many
D gene: NA
CDR3 protein: CASSMRDPSIGKLFF
CDR3 DNA: TGTGCCAGCAGCATGAGGGACCCCTCCATAGGAAAACTGTTTTTT

V gene: TRBV20-1
J gene: TRBJ1-2
clone size: few
D gene: NA
CDR3 protein: CSASPGSGRIYTF
CDR3 DNA: TGCAGTGCTAGTCCAGGTTCGGGGCGGATCTACACCTTC

V gene: TRBV6-1
J gene: TRBJ2-7
clone size: many
D gene: TRBD2
CDR3 protein: CASRRSGGQTYEQYF
CDR3 DNA: TGTGCCAGCAGACGTAGCGGGGGCCAGACGTACGAGCAGTACTTC

V gene: TRBV29-1
J gene: TRBJ2-1
clone size: few
D gene: NA
CDR3 protein: CSVEGQTNPYNEQFF
CDR3 DNA: TGCAGCGTTGAAGGCCAGACCAACCCCTACAATGAGCAGTTCTTC

V gene: TRBV6-6
J gene: TRBJ2-7
clone size: many
D gene: TRBD1
CDR3 protein: CASSQGQGHHEQYF
CDR3 DNA: TGTGCCAGCAGTCAAGGACAGGGGCACCACGAGCAGTACTTC

V gene: TRBV7-6
J gene: TRBJ1-5
clone size: many
D gene: NA
CDR3 protein: CASSPDQGSNQPQHF
CDR3 DNA: TGTGCCAGCAGCCCCGACCAGGGGAGCAATCAGCCCCAGCATTTT

V gene: TRBV20-1
J gene: TRBJ2-5
clone size: many
D gene: NA
CDR3 protein: CSARGGPMAETQYF
CDR3 DNA: TGCAGTGCTAGAGGGGGGCCTATGGCGGAGACCCAGTACTTC

V gene: TRBV7-8
J gene: TRBJ1-5
clone size: few
D gene: NA
CDR3 protein: CASSLAATANQPQHF
CDR3 DNA: TGTGCCAGCAGCTTAGCAGCGACTGCCAATCAGCCCCAGCATTTT

V gene: TRBV7-9
J gene: TRBJ2-6
clone size: many
D gene: NA
CDR3 protein: CASSVSRQVSGANVLTF
CDR3 DNA: TGTGCCAGCAGCGTCTCCCGACAGGTTTCTGGGGCCAACGTCCTGACTTTC

V gene: TRBV18
J gene: TRBJ1-4
clone size: NA
D gene: NA
CDR3 protein: CASSPGTRNEKLFF
CDR3 DNA: TGTGCCAGCTCACCAGGGACCCGAAATGAAAAACTGTTTTTT

V gene: TRBV7-2
J gene: TRBJ1-2
clone size: many
D gene: NA
CDR3 protein: CASSFRVIISGGYTF
CDR3 DNA: TGTGCCAGCAGCTTCAGGGTTATTATCTCCGGTGGCTACACCTTC

V gene: TRBV7-2
J gene: TRBJ2-2
clone size: many
D gene: NA
CDR3 protein: CASSLRAMNTGELFF
CDR3 DNA: TGTGCCAGCAGCTTAAGAGCCATGAACACCGGGGAGCTGTTTTTT

V gene: TRBV7-2
J gene: TRBJ2-7
clone size: many
D gene: NA
CDR3 protein: CASSQNFYEQYF
CDR3 DNA: TGTGCCAGCAGCCAAAACTTCTACGAGCAGTACTTC

V gene: TRBV6-5
J gene: TRBJ1-4
clone size: many
D gene: NA
CDR3 protein: CASSRGAGAIWEKLFF
CDR3 DNA: TGTGCCAGCAGTCGCGGGGCAGGGGCTATCTGGGAAAAACTGTTTTTT